The 5 T cell receptor beta chains presented below share a single source sample, sequenced in a study of tumor and adjacent non-tumor tissue in lung cancer. No cell sorting was done before RNA was extracted from the tissue. The normal lung tissue was taken more than 3 cm from the tumor edge. A modified ARM-PCR protocol with three rounds of nested PCR amplified TCRbeta. TCRdb reprocessed the multiplex PCR reads via MiXCR and lists one record per CDR3 protein. The profile shows tens of thousands of distinct CDR3 sequences, approximately 59% of them singletons. The sample taken for sequencing was distant non-tumor lung tissue. These receptor sequences come from a woman in her 40s with non-small cell lung cancer.

Regarding this clonotype: Its ends do not fully match the called genes, so a read error is possible. V gene TRBV11-2 combines with J gene TRBJ2-3, with no clear D. The CDR3 length is 14 residues. Germline lookup yields CDR1 SGHAT and CDR2 FQNNGV. The CDR3 DNA reads TGTGCCGGCAGTCCTCTAAGCGCGGCAGATACGCGGTATTTT. Translated, it gives CAGSPLSAADTRYF.

Comments on this clonotype: Here the CDR3 omits its conserved ending phenylalanine or tryptophan, so a read error is the likely source. The chain is built from TRBV6-1 and TRBJ2-7; 7 bases agree with TRBD2. CDR1 is MNHNS and CDR2 is SASEGT in the germline V gene. The CDR3 spans 14 residues. The CDR3: CARSEFSGPYEQYL. For the CDR3, the DNA is TGTGCCAGGAGTGAATTTAGCGGGCCCTACGAGCAGTACTTA.

Relative to its sample, this clonotype is medium-sized. The chain has TRBV11-2 and TRBJ2-1; D gene unclear. Germline V gene sequence: CDR1 SGHAT, CDR2 FQNNGV. The CDR3 runs 11 residues. V was shortened by 1 base and J by 8 bases, with 3 bases between the two germline ends. As DNA, the CDR3 is TGTGCCAGCAGCTTAGCCGATGAGCAGTTCTTC. Its translation is CASSLADEQFF.

Concerning this clonotype itself: Germline and junction disagree at one end, which may indicate a read error. The chain joins TRBV6-6 to TRBJ1-2; weak D call: TRBD1 (5 bases). The CDR3 covers 15 residues. Germline CDR1 MNHNY, CDR2 SVGAGI (reference sequence). Here the CDR3 DNA reads TGTGGCAGCAGTACAACTTCACCAGGGACGGATGGCTACACCTTC. This gives the protein CGSSTTSPGTDGYTF.

V and J are TRBV13 and TRBJ2-2, with D possibly called TRBD1 or TRBD2 (5 bases each). The length of the CDR3 is 13 residues. Germline CDR1 and CDR2: PRHDT and FYEKMQ (reference sequence). Between the trimmed V and J ends, which lost 5 bases and 12 bases, there was a span of 16 bases. CDR3 sequence reads: CASSLTGPGKLFF. The CDR3 bases are TGTGCCAGCAGCCTGACGGGGCCAGGGAAGCTGTTTTTT.